These 5 T cell receptor beta chains came from one sample sequenced in a study of cytomegalovirus exposure and HLA in healthy donors. Both 60 Vbeta primers and 13 Jbeta primers went into the PCR. Some clones are missing from TCRdb's copy, which holds only in-frame ones; the method was immunoSEQ multiplex PCR. Seen here are around 65,000 clones, approximately 70% observed once, and the top ten hold less than 20%. Sequencing input: PBMCs. The source is a man aged 35-49 years in good health and CMV-seropositive.

The V gene is TRBV6-1, the J gene TRBJ1-2; 9 bases align to TRBD1. V lost 6 bases, J lost 5 bases, and 4 bases stayed unmatched. The CDR3 sequence is 13 residues long. In germline, CDR1 is MNHNS, CDR2 SASEGT. The CDR3 protein is CASSSGQGYGYTF. In DNA, the CDR3 is TGTGCCAGCAGCTCCGGACAGGGGTATGGCTACACCTTC.

This clone has a handful of counts. The V call is TRBV10-3, the J call TRBJ2-7; tentatively, D is TRBD1 (5 bases). Germline loops: CDR1 ENHRY, CDR2 SYGVKD. V gave up 7 bases and J gave up 1 base, with 11 bases separating them. CDR3 length equals 13 residues. The CDR3 loop is CAIKGQGSYEQYF. CDR3 in DNA: TGTGCCATCAAGGGGCAGGGATCCTACGAGCAGTACTTC.

The rearrangement joins TRBV18 to TRBJ2-5, with TRBD2 as a possible D gene (6 bases). V was cut by 4 bases and J by 3 bases, with 9 bases left in between. The CDR3 sequence is 13 residues long. The germline CDR1 and CDR2 sequences are KGHSH and LQKENI. The CDR3 coding sequence is TGTGCCAGCTCACTTTCGGGGGAAGAGACCCAGTACTTC. This gives the protein CASSLSGEETQYF.

This chain connects TRBV30 to TRBJ2-7; perhaps TRBD2 as D (5 bases). The CDR3 is made up of 11 amino acids. V was trimmed by 2 bases and J by 5 bases, leaving 7 bases between them. Germline V gene sequence: CDR1 GTSNPN, CDR2 SVGIG (reference sequence). CDR3 residues: CAWSWGDEQYF. The CDR3 DNA sequence: TGTGCCTGGAGTTGGGGAGACGAGCAGTACTTC.

The chain uses TRBV4-3 and TRBJ2-4, with 8 bases matching TRBD1. Germline V gene lookup returns CDR1 LGHNA and CDR2 YSLEER. This CDR3 contains 14 residues. The V gene end was trimmed by 4 bases and the J gene end by 7 bases; junction bases not matched to a gene: 6. The CDR3 region is CASSPGQGRNIQYF. CDR3 bases: TGCGCCAGCAGCCCCGGACAGGGTAGGAACATTCAGTACTTC.